This T cell receptor (beta chain) was identified in a study of shared clonotypes between healthy human individuals (dated by TCRdb to the early 2020s). In terms of the full investigation: The cohort included three men and a couple of women between 18 and 49 years of age. Different laboratories and diverse techniques were used to prepare libraries and sequence TCR repertoires, to increase sequencing depth and limit assay-specific biases. For each donor, CD4 naive and CD4 memory were each given three plates, CD8 naive was given two plates, and CD8 memory was given one plate. Blood TCR repertoires of roughly five healthy adults were deeply sequenced to estimate repertoire size and the extent of clonotype sharing between individuals. Leukapheresis yielded between about 0.85 and 9.5 billion PBMCs per donor. What the work shows at the level of the full study, not this receptor alone: Naive subsets generally had larger estimated clonotype richness than memory subsets did. Sampling was restricted to blood, and TCR repertoires in tissue are likely to differ from TCR repertoires in blood. Clonotypes shared by all four sorted-subset donors showed higher generation probabilities than non-shared clonotypes. Pairwise subsampling indicated that sequencing depth was expected to affect the degree of clonotype sharing among donors. Because the study included a small number of donors, the genetic and exposure-history diversity represented was limited. Across a handful of donors, 4.5% to 6.5% of naive CD4, approximately 3.5% of naive CD8, roughly 2.3% of memory CD4, and approximately 0.4% of memory CD8 clonotypes were shared. Incomplete sequencing was indicated by rarefaction of sorted-subset datasets, despite the large sequencing depth.

A remark on this clone: Its antigen has not been determined. No qualities accompany the bases; no much larger clone lies one base away.

Including the terminal cysteine and phenylalanine, the CDR3 comprises 15 residues. Only the CDR3 region is kept as DNA, spanning 45 bases read in frame from base 1. Based on the germline V gene, the CDR1 and CDR2 sequences are MNHNS and SASEGT. The junction shows trimming of 10 bases on V and 6 bases on J, plus 23 bases between the germline ends. The donors were healthy, HIV-negative adults with no recently reported acute infections or vaccinations. Every donor was a Caucasian adult living in Nashville, Tennessee, USA. CD4+ T cells were enriched by magnetic negative selection, after which naive cells were positively selected on CD45RA and the negative fraction was taken as the memory subset. Blood was collected by leukapheresis, and PBMCs were isolated by Ficoll-Histopaque density gradient centrifugation and then cryopreserved in liquid nitrogen vapor phase. Analytical flow cytometry was used to check the purity and quantity of every magnetically sorted T cell population. Genomic DNA was isolated from every sorted fraction and measured by UV absorbance on a Nanodrop 2000c.

TCR CDR3 regions were amplified from genomic DNA by multiplex PCR using the deep immunoSEQ assay. Extracted genomic DNA from each cell subset was spread evenly across all wells of several immunoSEQ 96-well plates, with each plate serving as a replicate. Each replicate PCR for sorted subsets received 200 ng genomic DNA, equal to about 30,000 T cell genomes. The purified libraries were quantified using a Qubit 3.0 fluorometer, sized with a Bioanalyzer 2100, and then quantified again using the KAPA Library Quantification kit. Each immunoSEQ 96-well plate was sequenced on its own single-read 150-cycle Illumina NextSeq 550 flow cell. Per the original workflow: Because the immunoSEQ output included only junctional sequences and no quality scores, the filtering could not be the same as the filtering used for full-length reads. To assign V/J genes and CDR3, sequences were annotated using PyIR, a Python wrapper for IgBLAST v1.9, with IMGT germline references. Reads were filtered out if the reads had weak V/J assignments (E-value above 1e-6), no CDR3, stop codons, out-of-frame junctions, or ambiguous translated residues. A V3J clonotype was defined by an identical inferred V gene, J gene, and CDR3 amino acid sequence. The percentage overlap between two repertoires was calculated by dividing the number of shared unique clonotypes by the size of the smaller repertoire. Repertoire richness was assessed with RTK rarefaction, the Chao1 estimator, and Recon v2.1 estimates of unobserved clonotypes. Generation probabilities for all TCRbeta clonotypes obtained by the gDNA method from a handful of donors were computed using OLGA. TCRdb stores this immuneACCESS table with in-frame sequences only. Part of the clones is absent; in the studies checked, under half of the shortfall reflects unresolved V genes, and no reason is known for the rest. V, J and clone size were drawn from that table, and D and trimming were deduced from the DNA. The sample includes roughly 1,500,000 clones, with around 98.5% observed a single time. The ten top clones hold 0.36% of the sample.

Sequencing input: naive CD4+ T cells sorted from blood. This sample's cell subset or site label indicates: CD45RA+ positively selected. This TCR was sampled from a young man in good health. The chain joins TRBV6-1 to TRBJ2-3; the D gene is possibly TRBD1, with 6 bases matching. CDR3 sequence: CAIQRGLGSADTQYF. The nucleotide sequence is TGTGCCATTCAAAGGGGGTTAGGGAGCGCTGATACGCAGTATTTT.